Detailed here is one TCR beta chain. This sample is part of a study of shared clonotypes between healthy human individuals. CD8 cells regarded as naive lacked CD45RO, were positively chosen for CCR7, and omitted terminally differentiated effector memory CD45RA+ cells. V dropped 1 base and J dropped 1 base, with 11 bases sitting between them. The germline gives CDR1 SGDLS, CDR2 YYNGEE. The CDR3 has 15 residues. Authors' data handling: For the immunoSEQ data, sequences were junction-only without quality scores, so filtering differed. Profiled with immunoSEQ multiplex PCR; TCRdb holds only in-frame clones, not every one. D and trimming come from the DNA, and the V and J calls and clone size come from that table. The repertoire includes around 560,000 clones, 90% to 95% of them detected once, and over 0.1% sits in the top ten.

This clonotype originated in a woman aged 25 to 39 in good health. The rearrangement uses TRBV9 and TRBJ1-2; D remains unclear. The sequenced sample was naive CD8+ T cells sorted from blood. The CDR3 spells CASSVSRGNNYGYTF. The CDR3 DNA reads TGTGCCAGCAGCGTAAGTCGGGGAAATAACTATGGCTACACCTTC.